These T cell receptor beta chains were read from a single sample in a study of blood T cell repertoires in COVID-19. Assay: immunoSEQ multiplex PCR; the TCRdb copy retains only in-frame clones and omits some. Of some 90,000 clones detected, more than 65% appear once; the ten largest clones hold roughly 4.4%. The sample consisted of peripheral blood. Receptors were obtained from a man in his fifties or sixties with acute or convalescent COVID-19. Each CDR3 is given with its conserved first and last residue. A D gene is named only where the DNA matches it firmly. Expanded clones are given a class, and other clones once, few, many or no size at all.

D gene	clone size	V gene	J gene	CDR3 DNA	CDR3 protein
.	.	TRBV10-2	TRBJ2-1	TGCGCCAGCAGTGTAGCTGAGATCTACAATGAGCAGTTCTTC	CASSVAEIYNEQFF
TRBD2	.	TRBV10-3	TRBJ2-3	TGTGCCATCAGTGAGTCTACTAGCGTTTCCCCAGATACGCAGTATTTT	CAISESTSVSPDTQYF
.	once	TRBV10-3	TRBJ1-1	TGTGCCATCAGCGTAAACCCGACAGGGAACACTGAAGCTTTCTTT	CAISVNPTGNTEAFF
TRBD2	.	TRBV27	TRBJ2-7	TGTGCCAGCAGTTATAGGACTAGCGGGGGATACGAGCAGTACTTC	CASSYRTSGGYEQYF
TRBD1	.	TRBV29-1	TRBJ1-1	TGCAGCGGGGGACAGCTTTTCTCTGAAGCTTTCTTT	CSGGQLFSEAFF
TRBD1	few	TRBV4-2	TRBJ1-2	TGTGCCAGCAGCCACTTACAGGGGGCATTTGATGGCTACACCTTC	CASSHLQGAFDGYTF
.	.	TRBV10-3	TRBJ2-1	TGTGCCATCAGCCGGGGGAACCACAATGAGCAGTTCTTC	CAISRGNHNEQFF
.	.	TRBV5-5	TRBJ2-7	TGTGCCAGCAGCCTGTCGGTCGAGCAGTACTTC	CASSLSVEQYF
TRBD2	few	TRBV10-3	TRBJ2-3	TGTGCCATCAGCCAACTAGCGTTAACAGATACGCAGTATTTT	CAISQLALTDTQYF
TRBD1	.	TRBV5-4	TRBJ2-3	TGTGCCAGCAGCCCTGGACAGGGAAGCACAGATACGCAGTATTTT	CASSPGQGSTDTQYF
.	.	TRBV9	TRBJ1-2	TGTGCCAGCAGCCTCACAGGGTTCCATGGCTACACCTTC	CASSLTGFHGYTF
.	.	TRBV5-1	TRBJ2-2	TGCGCCAGCAGCCCGAATTTTCTTACAGGGAGGAACACCGGGGAGCTGTTTTTT	CASSPNFLTGRNTGELFF
TRBD1	.	TRBV5-1	TRBJ1-4	TGCGCCAGCAGCCCGGGGGCAGGGGGTGAGGAAAAACTGTTTTTT	CASSPGAGGEEKLFF
.	.	TRBV18	TRBJ1-1	TGTGCCAGCTCACTTCCCTCGGTTTCCACTACTGAAGCTTTCTTT	CASSLPSVSTTEAFF
.	few	TRBV2	TRBJ2-5	TGTGCCAGCAGTGACGACTACCTACAAGAGACCCAGTACTTC	CASSDDYLQETQYF
TRBD1	once	TRBV7-9	TRBJ2-7	TGTGCCAGCAGCCGGACAGGGGGCGCGGGGGAGCAGTACTTC	CASSRTGGAGEQYF
TRBD2	.	TRBV6-5	TRBJ2-1	TGTGCCAGCAGTTACGATGCCGGACTAGCGAGGGATGAGCAGTTCTTC	CASSYDAGLARDEQFF
.	few	TRBV15	TRBJ1-5	TGTGCCACCAGCAGAGATATGGAGGGCCCGAATCAGCCCCAGCATTTT	CATSRDMEGPNQPQHF
TRBD2	.	TRBV19	TRBJ2-5	TGTGCCAGTAGTACCACTCCGACTAGCCGAACGGAGACCCAGTACTTC	CASSTTPTSRTETQYF
.	.	TRBV27	TRBJ2-3	TGTGCCAGCAGTTCGGGTCTTACGCAGTATTTT	CASSSGLTQYF
.	few	TRBV12-3/TRBV12-4	TRBJ1-1	TGTGCCAGCAGCCCATTAGCGACTGAAGCTTTCTTT	CASSPLATEAFF
TRBD2	.	TRBV6-5	TRBJ2-7	TGTGCCAGCAGGTTGGGACTAGCGGCCAGGGAGCAGTACTTC	CASRLGLAAREQYF
TRBD2	.	TRBV28	TRBJ2-7	TGTGCCAGCAGTTTACTAGCGGGAACCAACGAGCAGTACTTC	CASSLLAGTNEQYF
.	.	TRBV6-2/TRBV6-3	TRBJ1-2	TGTGCCAGCAGTTACTCGAACAGAAACTATGGCTACACCTTC	CASSYSNRNYGYTF
TRBD1	.	TRBV27	TRBJ2-2	TGTGCCAGCAGTCCGTCCGGGACAGGGATCGGGGAGCTGTTTTTT	CASSPSGTGIGELFF
TRBD2	.	TRBV5-1	TRBJ2-1	TGCGCCAGCAGCTTGTTCCAGCCGGGGAGGGATGAGCAGTTCTTC	CASSLFQPGRDEQFF
TRBD2	.	TRBV13	TRBJ2-2	TGTGCCAGCCGTCTAGCGGGAGCGGCCGGGGAGCTGTTTTTT	CASRLAGAAGELFF
.	.	TRBV28	TRBJ2-1	TGTGCCAGCAGTCTCGACGTCCGAACAGTGGACAATGAGCAGTTCTTC	CASSLDVRTVDNEQFF
.	.	TRBV7-6	TRBJ2-3	TGTGCCAGCAGCTTAGGGGGGCTCGGCACAGATACGCAGTATTTT	CASSLGGLGTDTQYF
TRBD1	.	TRBV5-1	TRBJ1-1	TGCGCCAGCAGCGGGACAGGGGTGACTGAAGCTTTCTTT	CASSGTGVTEAFF
.	.	TRBV19	TRBJ1-2	TGTGCCAGTAGTCGGGACACCTATGGCTACACCTTC	CASSRDTYGYTF
.	.	TRBV21-1	TRBJ1-3	TGTGCCAGCAGCAAAGCGGGGACAGTTGGAAACACCATATATTTT	CASSKAGTVGNTIYF
TRBD2	.	TRBV20-1	TRBJ2-1	TGCAGTGCTAGTCACTCTAGCGGGACCGATGAGCAGTTCTTC	CSASHSSGTDEQFF
TRBD1	many	TRBV9	TRBJ2-2	TGTGCCAGCAGCGTAGAGGGACAGGGTACCGGGGAGCTGTTTTTT	CASSVEGQGTGELFF
.	.	TRBV12-3/TRBV12-4	TRBJ1-5	TGTGCCAGCAAGGTGGCAGGGAATCAGCCCCAGCATTTT	CASKVAGNQPQHF
TRBD1	.	TRBV12-3/TRBV12-4	TRBJ1-5	TGTGCCAGCACAAAGACAGGGCCACGGCCCCAGCATTTT	CASTKTGPRPQHF
TRBD2	.	TRBV28	TRBJ2-3	TGTGCCAGCAGTTTCGATTCCGGGGGGGCTAGCACAGATACGCAGTATTTT	CASSFDSGGASTDTQYF
.	.	TRBV28	TRBJ2-3	TGTGCCAGCAGTTTCTTGGGGGGATCGAGCACAGATACGCAGTATTTT	CASSFLGGSSTDTQYF
TRBD1	.	TRBV7-8	TRBJ2-5	TGTGCCAGCAGCTTAACGGACAGGCAAGAGACCCAGTACTTC	CASSLTDRQETQYF
TRBD2	.	TRBV5-4	TRBJ2-3	TGTGCCAGCAGCCCTGGACTAGCGGGTACAGATACGCAGTATTTT	CASSPGLAGTDTQYF
TRBD1	.	TRBV4-3	TRBJ1-1	TGCGCCAGCAGCCAAACCGGGACAGGGGGCCACACTGAAGCTTTCTTT	CASSQTGTGGHTEAFF
TRBD1	.	TRBV6-5	TRBJ1-5	TGTGCCAGCAGCGGGACAGGGAATCAGCCCCAGCATTTT	CASSGTGNQPQHF
.	.	TRBV18	TRBJ2-1	TGTGCCAGCTCACCACCTTCCGGGGCAGGGGATGAGCAGTTCTTC	CASSPPSGAGDEQFF
TRBD1	.	TRBV24-1	TRBJ2-3	TGTGCCACCGGGACAGGGAGCACAGATACGCAGTATTTT	CATGTGSTDTQYF
.	.	TRBV12-3/TRBV12-4	TRBJ2-7	TGTGCCAGCAGTTTAGCGCAGGTAGTGGAGCAGTACTTC	CASSLAQVVEQYF
TRBD1	.	TRBV19	TRBJ1-1	TGTGCCAGTAGTAATTGGGCAGGGGGAACTGAAGCTTTCTTT	CASSNWAGGTEAFF
.	.	TRBV28	TRBJ2-3	TGTGCCAGCAATTTTGAAGTCAGGGAGGTGGCCGATACGCAGTATTTT	CASNFEVREVADTQYF
TRBD1	.	TRBV10-1	TRBJ1-1	TGCGCCAGCAGTGAGTCGTCGGGACAGCCGCGGGCTTTCTTT	CASSESSGQPRAFF
.	few	TRBV10-3	TRBJ1-5	TGTGCCACCCAACAGGGTTATAGCAATCAGCCCCAGCATTTT	CATQQGYSNQPQHF
TRBD1	.	TRBV30	TRBJ1-4	TGTGCCTGTGATGTGGGACAGGGTGCCATGATTAGAAAAGGACTGTTTTTT	CACDVGQGAMIRKGLFF
.	.	TRBV19	TRBJ2-7	TGTGCCAGTAGTATAGCCCCCAGGTCCTACGAGCAGTACTTC	CASSIAPRSYEQYF
TRBD1	.	TRBV7-2	TRBJ1-1	TGTGCCAGCAGCCGGCGGACAGGGGACGCTTTCTTT	CASSRRTGDAFF
TRBD1	.	TRBV5-4	TRBJ1-2	TGTGCCAGCAGAAAACCGGGGACAGCCTCTAACTATGGCTACACCTTC	CASRKPGTASNYGYTF
TRBD1	.	TRBV7-2	TRBJ1-2	TGTGCCAGCATCATAAACCCGGGACAGGTCTATGGCTACACCTTC	CASIINPGQVYGYTF
.	.	TRBV6-5	TRBJ2-3	TGTGCCAGCAGTCATTATCCAAGAGTGGATACGCAGTATTTT	CASSHYPRVDTQYF